Sequencing of this T cell receptor beta chain was carried out in a study of T cell responses to AZD1222 COVID-19 vaccine. This CDR3 has 16 amino acids. Germline values: CDR1 SGHNT, CDR2 YYREEE (reference sequence). The V and J ends lost 0 bases and 1 base respectively, with 12 bases between them. The repertoire was sequenced with immunoSEQ multiplex PCR; TCRdb's copy has only in-frame clones and lacks some. The repertoire has 150,000 to 200,000 clones, around 87% of them found once; the top ten carry 2.6%. This clonotype originated in an adult in good health. J is TRBJ2-3 and V is TRBV5-4; D is uncertain. The sequenced sample was peripheral blood, obtained on day 0 of AZD1222 vaccination. CDR3 residues: CASSLEAGAGTDTQYF. In DNA form, the CDR3 reads TGTGCCAGCAGCTTGGAGGCCGGAGCAGGCACAGATACGCAGTATTTT. Variable domain in full (rest from reference TRBV5-4 and TRBJ2-3): ETGVTQSPTHLIKTRGQQVTLRCSSQSGHNTVSWYQQALGQGPQFIFQYYREEENGRGNFPPRFSGLQFPNYSSELNVNALELDDSALYLCASSLEAGAGTDTQYFGPGTRLTVL.